This is a list of T cell receptor beta chains from one sample in a study of T cells generated in artificial thymic organoids. TCRdb independently ran MiXCR on the 5' RACE reads; one entry per CDR3 protein. The table includes 7,500 to 9,000 distinct CDR3 sequences, roughly 18% detected once. The specimen was naive CD8+ T cells from the thymus. The receptors stem from a human donor who gave cord blood stem cells for thymic organoid culture, a cardiac surgery patient who gave postnatal thymus, or a blood donor (not recorded which). Each CDR3 is given with its conserved first and last residue. A D gene is named only where the DNA matches it firmly. A row's size may be missing; if present it is once, few, many or a size class.

CDR3 DNA,CDR3 protein,V gene,D gene,J gene,clone size
TGTGCCAGCGGCTTGGTATTAGGGGTTGCCTACAATGAGCAGTTCTTC,CASGLVLGVAYNEQFF,TRBV5-6,.,TRBJ2-1,.
TGTGCCACCAGCAGAGCACTCGAATACAATGAGCAGTTCTTC,CATSRALEYNEQFF,TRBV15,.,TRBJ2-1,few
TGTGCCAGCAGTTTAAAAGGAAGACCGAGGGATGAGCAGTTCTTC,CASSLKGRPRDEQFF,TRBV27,.,TRBJ2-1,few
TGTGCCAGCAGCATACTCTCCGGACGGCAAGGCGCCTACGAGCAGTGCTTC,CASSILSGRQGAYEQCF,TRBV21-1,.,TRBJ2-7,many
TGTGCCACCAGCAGAGACCGATCCGGGGGCACCTACAATGAGCAGTTCTTC,CATSRDRSGGTYNEQFF,TRBV15,.,TRBJ2-1,medium-sized
TGCGCCAGCAGTGAAATGGGTCGTTTGGGGAACACTGAAGCTTTCTTT,CASSEMGRLGNTEAFF,TRBV10-2,.,TRBJ1-1,medium-sized
TGTGCCAGCGACCGAAGCCCAAACCGGGACCGGCGAACCCAGTACTTC,CASDRSPNRDRRTQYF,TRBV28,.,TRBJ2-5,many
TGTGCCAGCAGTCCTTGGAAGCGGGGGGATCGAACCGATACGCAGTATTTT,CASSPWKRGDRTDTQYF,TRBV27,TRBD2,TRBJ2-3,.
TGTGCCAGCAGCTTACATAGGGGGCGTAGGGAGACCCAGTACTTC,CASSLHRGRRETQYF,TRBV7-6,TRBD1,TRBJ2-5,medium-sized
TGTGCCAGCAGTTCCCTTAGCGGGAGGGTCCGAGAAGAGACCCAGTACTTC,CASSSLSGRVREETQYF,TRBV6-2/TRBV6-3,TRBD2,TRBJ2-5,medium-sized
TGTGCCAGCAGCCCGGGACTCCAATCTTCGCTGTTTTTT,CASSPGLQSSLFF,TRBV4-2,.,TRBJ2-2,.
TGTGCCAGCAGTCTACGGGGTAGGGGACTAGCGGGAGCAAGGGGCTCCTACAATGAGCAGTTCTTC,CASSLRGRGLAGARGSYNEQFF,TRBV2,TRBD2,TRBJ2-1,many
TGTGCCAGCAGTTTAGTGGGAAATCAGCCCCAGCATTTT,CASSLVGNQPQHF,TRBV12-3/TRBV12-4,.,TRBJ1-5,many
TGTGCCAGCAGCCCCGGGGACAACACTGAAGCTTTCTTT,CASSPGDNTEAFF,TRBV12-3/TRBV12-4,.,TRBJ1-1,.
TGTGCCAGCTCATTACCGGGACAGTCCTACGAGCAGTACTTC,CASSLPGQSYEQYF,TRBV18,TRBD1,TRBJ2-7,medium-sized
TGTGCCAGCAGTTCGGGGACAGGGCTTCAGCCCCAGCATTTT,CASSSGTGLQPQHF,TRBV12-3/TRBV12-4,TRBD1,TRBJ1-5,few
TGTGCCAGCAGCCCGGGACAGGGGGGACACAATGAGCAGTTCTTC,CASSPGQGGHNEQFF,TRBV7-3,TRBD1,TRBJ2-1,medium-sized
TGTGCCAGCAGTAACCCCAGGACAGAGTATTCACCCCTCCACTTT,CASSNPRTEYSPLHF,TRBV25-1,.,TRBJ1-6,medium-sized
TGCAGTGCTAGAGATCTCGGGGGGGCCCTCCAAGAGACCCAGTACTTC,CSARDLGGALQETQYF,TRBV20-1,TRBD2,TRBJ2-5,medium-sized
TGCGCCAGCAGCCCCCGGGACAGGGGGCTTGAGCAGTACTTC,CASSPRDRGLEQYF,TRBV4-1,TRBD1,TRBJ2-7,medium-sized
TGTGCCAGCAGTTACTCCTACCCGGGGACAGGGAGTGGAGATACGCAGTATTTT,CASSYSYPGTGSGDTQYF,TRBV6-5,TRBD1,TRBJ2-3,medium-sized
.,CASRIGLTYPIAIGRPSIF,TRBV28,.,TRBJ1-5,few
TGCGCCAGCAGCCCAGCAAGTGGCACTGAAGCTTTCTTT,CASSPASGTEAFF,TRBV4-3,.,TRBJ1-1,.
TGTGCCAGCAGCCAAGTTTTGGACTCTCTTTTATTCTTC,CASSQVLDSLLFF,TRBV3-1,.,TRBJ2-1,medium-sized
TGTGCCAGCAGCGTAGTCGTGGGGCCCACAGATACGCAGTATTTT,CASSVVVGPTDTQYF,TRBV9,.,TRBJ2-3,few
TGTGCCAGCAGCTTATTGGAGAGCTCCTACGAGCAGTACTTC,CASSLLESSYEQYF,TRBV7-6,.,TRBJ2-7,.
TGTGCCAGCAGTTACGGCCCAGGGTTGGACGAGCAGTACTTC,CASSYGPGLDEQYF,TRBV6-5,.,TRBJ2-7,many
TGTGCCAGCAGTCGACTAGCGGGGGGGCGCGATGAGCAGTTCTTC,CASSRLAGGRDEQFF,TRBV6-1,TRBD2,TRBJ2-1,few
TGCGCCAGCAGCCAAGATCTGGCGGGAGCTTACAATGAGCAGTTCTTC,CASSQDLAGAYNEQFF,TRBV4-3,TRBD2,TRBJ2-1,.
TGTGCCAGCAGTTTTCTTCTGGGCGACGAAATGAGCGGGAGGTCCTGGGGGGACGAGCAGTTCTTC,CASSFLLGDEMSGRSWGDEQFF,TRBV6-2/TRBV6-3,TRBD2,TRBJ2-1,.
TGCAGTGCTTACGACCCGACTAGCGGTCGAGAGACCCAGTACTTC,CSAYDPTSGRETQYF,TRBV20-1,TRBD2,TRBJ2-5,.
TGTGCCAGCAGCTTATACCCTCAGCCAGGCTCCGCAGGGGGCTACGAGCAGTACTTC,CASSLYPQPGSAGGYEQYF,TRBV7-9,TRBD1,TRBJ2-7,medium-sized